A single sample is the source of the 4 T cell receptor beta chains below, sequenced in a study of OX40 agonist ivuxolimab in advanced cancers. Only in-frame clones appear in the TCRdb table, and some are missing; sequencing was by immunoSEQ multiplex PCR. The table includes 100,000 to 120,000 clones, roughly 89% detected once. The specimen comprised CD4+ or CD8+ T cells sorted from blood, sampled in a trial of the OX40 agonist ivuxolimab. These receptors all come from an adult with an advanced solid tumor such as melanoma, head and neck, liver or kidney cancer.

This chain connects TRBV6-1 to TRBJ1-2, with 9 bases matching TRBD1. Losses at the gene ends were 4 bases for V and 4 bases for J; bases not matched to a gene: 4. The CDR3 totals 14 residues. Per germline, CDR1 MNHNS and CDR2 SASEGT. The CDR3 region has the DNA TGTGCCAGCAGTGTGGGACAGGGTATCTATGGCTACACCTTC. Amino acids: CASSVGQGIYGYTF.

This chain connects TRBV5-4 to TRBJ1-1, with D maybe TRBD1 (5 bases). Looked up from germline, CDR1 is SGHNT and CDR2 is YYREEE (reference sequence). V was cut by 3 bases and J by 4 bases, with 16 bases left in between. This CDR3 region has 15 residues. The CDR3 protein is CASSSEWGQGTEAFF. CDR3 DNA: TGTGCCAGCAGCTCCGAGTGGGGTCAGGGCACTGAAGCTTTCTTT.

This chain joins TRBV5-6 and TRBJ2-2; D is unclear. The CDR3 length is 12 residues. V was clipped by 2 bases and J by 7 bases, with 6 bases between them. Germline CDR1 reads SGHDT; CDR2 reads YYEEEE. This CDR3 is CASSFSSGELFF. The CDR3, as DNA: TGTGCCAGCAGCTTCTCAAGCGGGGAGCTGTTTTTT. The full variable domain, completed using reference TRBV5-6 and TRBJ2-2, is DAGVTQSPTHLIKTRGQQVTLRCSPKSGHDTVSWYQQALGQGPQFIFQYYEEEERQRGNFPDRFSGHQFPNYSSELNVNALLLGDSALYLCASSFSSGELFFGEGSRLTVL.

CDR3 loop: CASSDTSTYEQYF. The CDR3 DNA follows: TGTGCCAGCAGTGATACCAGCACCTACGAGCAGTACTTC. V gene TRBV6-5 combines with J gene TRBJ2-7; no clear D gene. Germline CDR1 is MNHEY and CDR2 is SVGAGI. The CDR3 length is 13 residues. V was clipped by 5 bases and J by 2 bases, with 10 bases between them.